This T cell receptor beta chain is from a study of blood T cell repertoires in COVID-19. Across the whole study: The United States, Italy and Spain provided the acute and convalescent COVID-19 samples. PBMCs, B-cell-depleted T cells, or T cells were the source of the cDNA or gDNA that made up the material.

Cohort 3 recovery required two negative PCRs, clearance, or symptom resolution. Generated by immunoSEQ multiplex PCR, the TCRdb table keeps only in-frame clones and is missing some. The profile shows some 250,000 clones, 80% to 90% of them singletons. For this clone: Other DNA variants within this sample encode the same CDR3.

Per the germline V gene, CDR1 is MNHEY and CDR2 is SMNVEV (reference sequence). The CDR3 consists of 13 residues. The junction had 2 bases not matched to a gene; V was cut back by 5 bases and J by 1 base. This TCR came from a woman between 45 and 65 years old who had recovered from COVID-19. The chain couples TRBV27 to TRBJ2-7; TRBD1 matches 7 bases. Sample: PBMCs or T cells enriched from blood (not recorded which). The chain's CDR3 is CASSLGQSYEQYF. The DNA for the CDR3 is TGTGCCAGCAGTCTGGGACAGTCCTACGAGCAGTACTTC.